Each of the 23 T cell receptor beta chains below was sequenced from the same sample in a study of T cells in Graves' hyperthyroidism and ophthalmopathy. RNA transcripts served as the template for amplifying TCR beta CDR3 regions. RT-PCR in the first round (using the HTBI primer set) targeted the TCR CDR3. Via MiXCR, TCRdb re-called the multiplex PCR reads, giving one row per CDR3 protein. The repertoire holds hundreds of thousands of distinct CDR3 sequences, with 11% to 15% as singletons. Material: blood. The receptors derive from a woman aged 18-29 years with Graves' hyperthyroidism.

This clonotype was counted at least ten times. The CDR3 DNA is TGCAGTGCTAGAGTCCGGGCACAGAGTTATAGCAATCAGCCCCAGCATTTT. Translated, it gives CSARVRAQSYSNQPQHF. This chain links TRBV20-1 with TRBJ1-5; D remains unclear. In germline, CDR1 is DFQATT, CDR2 SNEGSKA (reference sequence). V gave up 1 base and J gave up 0 bases, with 16 bases separating them. The CDR3 length is 17 residues.

The sample holds many counts of this clonotype. The gene calls are TRBV30 and TRBJ1-1; D not resolved. The V gene's germline CDR1 is GTSNPN and CDR2 SVGIG (reference sequence). The length of the CDR3 is 13 residues. V was cut by 2 bases and J by 0 bases, with 7 bases left in between. The CDR3 bases are TGTGCCTGGAGTTTCAATATGAACACTGAAGCTTTCTTT. As protein: CAWSFNMNTEAFF.

This clonotype has a count of ten or more. The chain uses TRBV20-1 and TRBJ2-7; 13 nucleotides match TRBD2. Germline V gives CDR1 DFQATT, CDR2 SNEGSKA (reference sequence). This CDR3 contains 16 residues. The CDR3 DNA reads as TGCATTGTCGTACTAGCGGGAGGGCTGTACTCCTACGAGCAGTACTTC. Translation gives CIVVLAGGLYSYEQYF.

The gene calls are TRBV6-1 and TRBJ2-7, with 12 bases identical to TRBD2. The V gene end was trimmed by 7 bases and the J gene end by 6 bases; junction bases not matched to a gene: 16. CDR3 length: 17 amino acids. Germline V gene data show CDR1 as MNHNS and CDR2 as SASEGT. The CDR3 sequence: CASTPASGRASVGEQYF. CDR3 nucleotide sequence: TGTGCCAGCACCCCGGCTAGCGGGAGGGCTTCTGTGGGCGAGCAGTACTTC.

This clonotype was observed a few times. A much larger clonotype is one base distant, so this may be a read error. The genes are TRBV20-1 and TRBJ2-5; 8 bases align to TRBD1. Germline V gene sequence: CDR1 DFQATT, CDR2 SNEGSKA (reference sequence). The CDR3 has 13 amino acids. The junction had 12 bases not matched to a gene; V was cut back by 7 bases and J by 8 bases. The CDR3 sequence is CSVSDRDLATQYF. CDR3 sequence (DNA): TGCAGTGTATCGGACAGGGACCTGGCCACCCAGTACTTC.

The rearrangement uses TRBV28 and TRBJ2-1; TRBD2 is a possible D gene (6 bases). CDR1 and CDR2 from the germline V gene are MDHEN and SYDVKM. Trimming cost V 5 bases and J 0 bases, with 14 bases left between them. The length of the CDR3 is 16 residues. The DNA for the CDR3 is TGTGCCAGCAGTCCAAGGACTAAACTCTCCTACAATGAGCAGTTCTTC. Amino acid sequence: CASSPRTKLSYNEQFF.

This clonotype has more than one count but fewer than ten. With a much larger clone just one base away, this may be a read error. CDR3 in amino acids: CASSFGQGARDNEQFF. DNA of the CDR3: TGTGCCAGCAGTTTTGGACAGGGGGCTCGAGACAATGAGCAGTTCTTC. The rearrangement joins TRBV28 to TRBJ2-1; 11 bases fit TRBD1. After removal of 3 bases from V and 5 bases from J, the junction contained 6 bases not matched to a gene. The V gene's germline CDR1 is MDHEN and CDR2 SYDVKM. CDR3 length: 16 amino acids. Using reference TRBV28 and TRBJ2-1 for the parts outside the CDR3, the full variable domain is DVKVTQSSRYLVKRTGEKVFLECVQDMDHENMFWYRQDPGLGLRLIYFSYDVKMKEKGDIPEGYSVSREKKERFSLILESASTNQTSMYLCASSFGQGARDNEQFFGPGTRLTVL.

This clonotype was seen ten or more times. The junction shows a germline mismatch at one end, possibly a read error. This rearrangement joins TRBV30 to TRBJ1-3, with 7 bases lining up with TRBD1. CDR3 length: 11 residues. CDR1 is GTSNPN and CDR2 is SVGIG in the germline V gene (reference sequence). The CDR3 DNA sequence: TGTGCCTGGACAACGTCCGGGACAGTGGATTTT. It translates to CAWTTSGTVDF.

This clonotype turned up a few times. The V call is TRBV3-1, the J call TRBJ2-7; possibly TRBD1 for D (5 bases). Trimming shortened V by 0 bases and J by 4 bases, and 16 bases separated the two germline ends. Germline V lookup: CDR1 LGHDT, CDR2 YNNKEL (reference sequence). The CDR3 sequence is 16 residues long. The CDR3, as DNA: TGTGCCAGCAGCCAAGATGACGCAGGGCACTTTTACGAGCAGTACTTC. Protein sequence: CASSQDDAGHFYEQYF.

The rearrangement joins TRBV6-1 to TRBJ2-4; possibly TRBD2 for D (6 bases). The CDR3 sequence is 14 residues long. Germline assignment: CDR1 MNHNS and CDR2 SASEGT. V gave up 5 bases and J gave up 8 bases, with 16 bases separating them. The CDR3 loop is CASSPLGEDHIQYF. The CDR3 DNA reads as TGTGCCAGCAGTCCACTAGGGGAGGATCACATTCAGTACTTC.

Ten or more counts support this clonotype. The chain joins TRBV28 to TRBJ2-1; 11 positions match TRBD2. Unmatched junction bases numbered 6, after V lost 10 bases and J lost 4 bases. Germline V lookup: CDR1 MDHEN, CDR2 SYDVKM. This CDR3 is 14 amino acids long. This CDR3 is CATGSGRGYNEQFF. The CDR3 DNA is TGTGCCACCGGTAGCGGGAGGGGTTACAATGAGCAGTTCTTC.

The chain recombines TRBV2 with TRBJ2-1; the D is unclear. The V end was cut by 7 bases, the J end by 5 bases, with 9 bases between. The length of the CDR3 is 12 residues. Germline V lookup: CDR1 SNHLY, CDR2 FYNNEI. The CDR3 region has the DNA TGTGCCAGCAAAAGCCCGGACAATGAGCAGTTCTTC. This translates into CASKSPDNEQFF.

The V call is TRBV5-6, the J call TRBJ2-1; D could derive from TRBD1 or TRBD2 (5 bases each). The CDR3 totals 16 residues. The ends were cut back, 2 bases at V and 0 bases at J, with 12 bases in the middle. Germline CDR1 SGHDT, CDR2 YYEEEE. The chain's CDR3 is CASSLGTLSSYNEQFF. CDR3 sequence (DNA): TGTGCCAGCAGCTTAGGGACCCTCTCCTCCTACAATGAGCAGTTCTTC.

The CDR3 nucleotides read TGTGCCAGCAGTCCTCGAAAGAACACTGAAGCTTTCTTT. Its protein product is CASSPRKNTEAFF. The chain combines TRBV27 with TRBJ1-1; no firm D call. This CDR3 spans 13 amino acids. Trimming removed 5 bases at V and 1 base at J, with 8 bases between. Germline V gives CDR1 MNHEY, CDR2 SMNVEV (reference sequence).

This clonotype was seen a few times. The genes are TRBV27 and TRBJ2-2; D call uncertain. Between the trimmed V and J ends, which lost 3 bases and 6 bases, there was a span of 5 bases. The germline V gene encodes CDR1 MNHEY and CDR2 SMNVEV (reference sequence). The CDR3 totals 12 residues. The CDR3 DNA sequence: TGTGCCAGCAGTTTCCCGGCCGGGGAGCTGTTTTTT. Protein: CASSFPAGELFF.

The chain links TRBV19 to TRBJ2-1, with D possibly being TRBD2 (7 bases). Germline V lookup: CDR1 LNHDA, CDR2 SQIVND (reference sequence). The V gene lost 6 bases and the J gene lost 1 base, with 25 bases spanning the gap. The CDR3 consists of 19 residues. The CDR3, as DNA: TGTGCCAGTAGACCCGTAGGGGGAGGGCCGGGTGTATCCTACAATGAGCAGTTCTTC. It is translated as CASRPVGGGPGVSYNEQFF. The full variable domain, with the rest looked up from reference TRBV19 and TRBJ2-1, is DGGITQSPKYLFRKEGQNVTLSCEQNLNHDAMYWYRQDPGQGLRLIYYSQIVNDFQKGDIAEGYSVSREKKESFPLTVTSAQKNPTAFYLCASRPVGGGPGVSYNEQFFGPGTRLTVL.

This clonotype occurred a few times. The chain uses TRBV6-1 and TRBJ2-7; unclear D gene. This CDR3 contains 13 residues. V was clipped by 2 bases and J by 7 bases, with 12 bases between them. CDR1 MNHNS and CDR2 SASEGT come from the germline V gene. CDR3 in amino acids: CASSEMAVGEQYF. CDR3 DNA: TGTGCCAGCAGTGAAATGGCAGTAGGGGAGCAGTACTTC.

This clonotype was counted only a few times. The chain couples TRBV19 to TRBJ2-5; D might be TRBD2 (5 bases). CDR1 LNHDA and CDR2 SQIVND come from the germline V gene (reference sequence). V was cut by 3 bases and J by 2 bases, with 10 bases left in between. CDR3 length: 14 amino acids. The CDR3 sequence is CASSIYPGQETQYF. The CDR3 DNA follows: TGTGCCAGTAGTATTTACCCGGGACAAGAGACCCAGTACTTC.

This clonotype was recorded many times. The CDR3 reads CASSPGDAGRETQYF. CDR3 bases: TGTGCCAGCAGTCCGGGTGATGCGGGAAGAGAGACCCAGTACTTC. V gene TRBV28 combines with J gene TRBJ2-5, with a weak D call TRBD2 (6 bases). The V gene's germline CDR1 is MDHEN and CDR2 SYDVKM. This CDR3 has 15 residues. With 5 bases removed from V and 4 bases from J, the gap between germline ends came to 17 bases.

This clonotype occurred many times. The rearrangement joins TRBV30 to TRBJ2-2; a possible D gene is TRBD2 (5 bases). Trimming removed 0 bases from V and 7 bases from J, with 12 bases in between. The V gene's germline CDR1 is GTSNPN and CDR2 SVGIG (reference sequence). This CDR3 has 14 amino acids. In nucleotides, the CDR3 is TGTGCCTGGAGTGTCCGGCTAGGGAGCGGGGAGCTGTTTTTT. It translates to CAWSVRLGSGELFF.

This clonotype occurred many times. The genes are TRBV28 and TRBJ2-1; TRBD1 is a possible D gene (6 bases). This CDR3 has 15 residues. V lost 6 bases, J lost 3 bases, and 15 bases lay in between. From germline, CDR1 is MDHEN and CDR2 SYDVKM. CDR3 region: CASSQGQPHYNEQFF. CDR3 DNA: TGTGCCAGCAGCCAAGGACAGCCTCACTACAATGAGCAGTTCTTC.

The genes are TRBV4-1 and TRBJ2-5; TRBD2 aligns across 7 bases. The J segment lost 9 bases and the V segment lost 6 bases, leaving 25 bases of the junction unmatched. This CDR3 spans 18 amino acids. Germline CDR1 MGHRA, CDR2 YSYEKL. CDR3 nucleotide sequence: TGCGCCAGCAGAGGACAACTAGTGGCAGGCGGGGGAAAGAGACCCCAGTACTTC. Translation: CASRGQLVAGGGKRPQYF.

This clonotype was seen more than once but under ten times. The chain joins TRBV7-8 to TRBJ2-1; perhaps TRBD1 as D (6 bases). Looked up from germline, CDR1 is SGHVS and CDR2 is FQNEAQ. CDR3 length: 14 amino acids. Trimming took 5 bases from V and 7 from J, leaving 15 bases between them. The CDR3 reads CASSPTRGSNEQFF. The DNA of the CDR3 is TGTGCCAGCAGCCCCACGAGGGGGTCTAATGAGCAGTTCTTC.